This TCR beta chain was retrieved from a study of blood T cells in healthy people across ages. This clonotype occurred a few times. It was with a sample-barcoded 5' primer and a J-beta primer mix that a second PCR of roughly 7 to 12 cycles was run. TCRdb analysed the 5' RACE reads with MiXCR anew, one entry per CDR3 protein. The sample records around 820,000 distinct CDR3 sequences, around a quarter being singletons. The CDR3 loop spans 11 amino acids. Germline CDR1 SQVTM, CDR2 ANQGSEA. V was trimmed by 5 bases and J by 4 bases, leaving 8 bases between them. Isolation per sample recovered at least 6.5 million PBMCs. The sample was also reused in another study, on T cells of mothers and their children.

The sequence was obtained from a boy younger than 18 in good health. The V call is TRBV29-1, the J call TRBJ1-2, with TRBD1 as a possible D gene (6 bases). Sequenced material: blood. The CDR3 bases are TGCAGCGTTAAAGGGGGCTATGGCTACACCTTC. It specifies CSVKGGYGYTF.